The T cell receptor (beta chain) under discussion was sequenced for a study of Graves' ophthalmopathy and Graves' hyperthyroidism listed by TCRdb under 2018. For context, the study as a whole: Peripheral blood samples were taken at the time of initial diagnosis, before any treatment was given. To tell Graves' ophthalmopathy apart from Graves' hyperthyroidism, and to predict which patients would progress to ophthalmopathy, the study relied on TCR beta repertoire signatures. An independent validation cohort was composed of fewer than 20 hyperthyroidism patients and 15 to 17 patients who later progressed from hyperthyroidism to ophthalmopathy. A discovery set of 95 to 100 patients (roughly 41 ophthalmopathy, 57 stable hyperthyroidism) was enrolled to explore V-J signatures distinguishing ophthalmopathy from hyperthyroidism. After sampling, hyperthyroidism patients received methimazole starting at 30 mg daily, and ophthalmopathy patients received high-dose intravenous methylprednisolone. In total, around 140 blood samples were TCR-sequenced: approximately 40 ophthalmopathy, under 80 hyperthyroidism and approximately 17 hyperthyroidism-to-ophthalmopathy patients. In about six hyperthyroidism patients, the T-cell repertoires found in thyroid tissue were compared with those found in blood.

Taken from the germline V gene, the CDR1 and CDR2 loops are LGHNT and FRNRAP. The CDR3, cysteine through phenylalanine, is 12 amino acids long. Of all the DNA, just the CDR3 is kept, 36 bases in frame from base 1. V and J are truncated by 10 bases and 3 bases respectively, leaving an intervening sequence of 13 bases. This clonotype was recorded a few times. Its antigen remains unidentified. It has no much larger one-base neighbor in the sample; base qualities were not kept. The research as a whole found: In validation, the model predicted ophthalmopathy progression with more than 70% sensitivity and 72% to 80% specificity; roughly 12 predicted patients were CT-confirmed with GO in a median of approximately six months. Most expanded thyroid clonotypes with a frequency above 0.001 also appeared in blood, which suggests that blood repertoires may reflect the immune response in the thyroid. The 13-signature model separated ophthalmopathy from stable hyperthyroidism with around 90% sensitivity and about 81% specificity in cross-validation, and 80%/75% in the test set. Sample size was not predetermined statistically, and investigators were not blinded to group allocation.

TCR beta CDR3 regions were amplified from RNA transcripts for repertoire sequencing. HTBI primers and the Qiagen OneStep RT-PCR kit were used in a first-round RT-PCR, which was followed by a second-round multiplex PCR, size selection and purification. Sequencing of the libraries was carried out on an Illumina HiSeq2000 in paired-end mode with 100 bp reads. On the study's bioinformatics: Reads were processed with SOAPnuke, discarding reads with adapters, uncalled bases, mean Phred below 15, or no exact constant-primer or identifier match. COPE v1.2.5 was used to merge the high-quality paired reads. Unique nucleotide sequences were defined as clonotypes and aligned to IMGT TRB V, D and J references using MiTCR v1.1. Only V-J combinations with frequency above 0.0001 were analysed, covering over 98% of repertoires. For each V-J combination, a TCR clonal expansion and chaos score was defined as F50 clonal expansion divided by the chaos observed in the TCRdist matrix. Welch's t-statistics and random forest were used to reduce the features to approximately 13 V-J combinations, which were then used as input to a naive Bayes classifier. Thyroid-blood repertoire similarity was quantified with the Morisita-Horn index. TCRdb reworked the public reads: Q25 trimming with fastp, MiXCR clone assembly, productive beta chains retained. Rows merge per CDR3 protein into single entries with the most common DNA and genes. It is TCRdb's table, rather than the study itself, that gives the V and J calls and clone size. Across this sample there are more than 550,000 distinct CDR3 sequences, with about two fifths seen only once. The top ten constitute more than 2.5% of the sample.

Patients with ophthalmopathy had moderately to severely active disease, with a Clinical Activity Score of 3 or more, a NOSPECS grade of 4 or more, and a disease duration of less than 3 months. Patients with other autoimmune diseases, uncontrolled infections, pregnancy or lactation were excluded from the study. Diagnosis relied on clinical symptoms, serum thyroxine, TRAb, thyroid ultrasound and orbital computed tomography. PBMCs were isolated from about 10 ml of fresh peripheral blood by Ficoll-Paque density gradient centrifugation. Total RNA was extracted with Trizol reagent and quality-checked on an Agilent 2100 Bioanalyzer.

The specimen sequenced was peripheral blood. The sequence was obtained from an adult man with Graves' ophthalmopathy. Recombination connected TRBV12-5 to TRBJ2-7; TRBD2 is possibly the D segment (5 matching bases). The bases read TGTGCTACGGGGATGAGCAACTACGAGCAGTACTTC. The encoded protein is CATGMSNYEQYF.